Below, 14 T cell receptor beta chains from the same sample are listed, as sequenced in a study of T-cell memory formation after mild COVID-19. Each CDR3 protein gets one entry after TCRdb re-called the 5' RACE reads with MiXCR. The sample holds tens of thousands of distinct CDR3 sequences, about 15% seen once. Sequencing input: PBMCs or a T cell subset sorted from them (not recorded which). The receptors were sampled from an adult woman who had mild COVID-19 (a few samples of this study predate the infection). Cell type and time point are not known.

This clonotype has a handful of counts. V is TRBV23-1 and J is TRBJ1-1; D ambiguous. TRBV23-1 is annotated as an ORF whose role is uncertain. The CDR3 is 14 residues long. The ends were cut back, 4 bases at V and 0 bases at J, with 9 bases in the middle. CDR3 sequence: CASSPEDLNTEAFF. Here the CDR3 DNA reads TGCGCCAGCAGTCCTGAGGATTTGAACACTGAAGCTTTCTTT.

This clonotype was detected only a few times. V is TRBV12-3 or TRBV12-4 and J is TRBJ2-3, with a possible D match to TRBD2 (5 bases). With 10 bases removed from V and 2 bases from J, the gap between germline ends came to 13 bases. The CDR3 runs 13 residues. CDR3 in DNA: TGTGCCACCCGGACTCGGCCCACAGATACGCAGTATTTT. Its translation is CATRTRPTDTQYF.

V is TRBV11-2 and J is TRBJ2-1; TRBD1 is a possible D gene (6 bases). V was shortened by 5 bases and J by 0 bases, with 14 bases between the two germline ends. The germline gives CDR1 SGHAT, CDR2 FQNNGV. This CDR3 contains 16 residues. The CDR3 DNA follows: TGTGCCAGCAGCCACCGAGGACAGCTCTCCTACAATGAGCAGTTCTTC. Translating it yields CASSHRGQLSYNEQFF.

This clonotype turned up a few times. As DNA, the CDR3 is TGTGCCAGCAGTTACTTGGGCCGCAATGAGCAGTTCTTC. It specifies CASSYLGRNEQFF. V gene TRBV6-5 combines with J gene TRBJ2-1, with no clear D. Germline V gives CDR1 MNHEY, CDR2 SVGAGI. The CDR3 totals 13 residues. The V gene lost 1 base and the J gene lost 6 bases, with 7 bases spanning the gap.

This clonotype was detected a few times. CDR3 sequence (DNA): TGTGCCAGCAGCTTAGGAGCGGGGGGCCTGGACGAGCAGTACTTC. Protein sequence: CASSLGAGGLDEQYF. The gene calls are TRBV7-7 and TRBJ2-7; 9 bases match TRBD2. The ends lost 1 base at V and 5 bases at J; junction bases unmatched: 6. Germline lookup yields CDR1 SSHAT and CDR2 FNYEAQ (reference sequence). This CDR3 spans 15 amino acids.

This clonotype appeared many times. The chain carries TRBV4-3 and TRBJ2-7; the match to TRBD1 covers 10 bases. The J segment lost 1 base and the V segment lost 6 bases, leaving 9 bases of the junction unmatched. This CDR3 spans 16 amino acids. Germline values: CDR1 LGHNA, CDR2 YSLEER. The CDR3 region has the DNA TGCGCCAGCAGTTTTTCCGGGACAGGGGAATCCTACGAGCAGTACTTC. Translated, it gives CASSFSGTGESYEQYF.

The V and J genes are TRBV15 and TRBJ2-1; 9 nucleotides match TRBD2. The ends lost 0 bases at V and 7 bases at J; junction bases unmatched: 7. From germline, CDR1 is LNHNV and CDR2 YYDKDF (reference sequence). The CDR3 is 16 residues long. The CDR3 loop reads CATSRDGAGGLNEQFF. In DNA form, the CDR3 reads TGTGCCACCAGCAGAGATGGCGCGGGGGGGCTTAATGAGCAGTTCTTC.

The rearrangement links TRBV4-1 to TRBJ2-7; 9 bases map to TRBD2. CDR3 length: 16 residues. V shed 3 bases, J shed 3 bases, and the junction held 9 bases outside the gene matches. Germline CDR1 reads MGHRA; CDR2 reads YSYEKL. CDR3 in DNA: TGCGCCAGCAGCCAGCAGTCTAGCGGGACCTTCTACGAGCAGTACTTC. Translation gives CASSQQSSGTFYEQYF.

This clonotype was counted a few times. For the CDR3, the DNA is TGTGCCAGCAGTCCTACCGAGCCGGACGGGGAGACCCAGTACTTC. Protein product: CASSPTEPDGETQYF. This chain joins TRBV6-5 and TRBJ2-5; D unresolved. This CDR3 has 15 residues. Germline CDR1 is MNHEY and CDR2 is SVGAGI. V lost 5 bases and J 5 bases, leaving 18 bases between the germline ends.

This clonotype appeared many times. For the CDR3, the DNA is TGTGCCAGCCGGGCAGCTTCTGACTTGGGCAATGAGCAGTTCTTC. It yields the protein CASRAASDLGNEQFF. This chain joins TRBV7-9 and TRBJ2-1; no firm D call. This CDR3 spans 15 amino acids. Germline CDR1 SEHNR, CDR2 FQNEAQ (reference sequence). Trimming took off 8 bases at V and 6 bases at J, with 20 bases between the two ends.

The CDR3 DNA follows: TGTGCCAGCAGTAAACTCCCGGACAGCTACGAGCAGTACTTC. This encodes CASSKLPDSYEQYF. The V call is TRBV6-5, the J call TRBJ2-7; tentative D call: TRBD1 (6 bases). This CDR3 is 14 amino acids long. Germline values: CDR1 MNHEY, CDR2 SVGAGI. Between the trimmed V and J ends, which lost 5 bases and 3 bases, there was a span of 14 bases.

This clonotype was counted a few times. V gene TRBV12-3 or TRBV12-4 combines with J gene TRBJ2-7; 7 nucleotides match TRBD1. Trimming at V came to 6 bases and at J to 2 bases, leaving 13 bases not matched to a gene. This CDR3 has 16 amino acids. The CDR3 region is CASSHTQGKLPYEQYF. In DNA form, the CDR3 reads TGTGCCAGCAGCCACACACAGGGGAAACTCCCCTACGAGCAGTACTTC.

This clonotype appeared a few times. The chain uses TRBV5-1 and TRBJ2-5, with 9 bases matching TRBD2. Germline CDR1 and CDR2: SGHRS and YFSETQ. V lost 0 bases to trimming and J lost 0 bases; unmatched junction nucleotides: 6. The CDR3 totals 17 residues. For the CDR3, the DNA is TGCGCCAGCAGCTTGGAGACTAGCGGAGTGTACCAAGAGACCCAGTACTTC. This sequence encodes CASSLETSGVYQETQYF.

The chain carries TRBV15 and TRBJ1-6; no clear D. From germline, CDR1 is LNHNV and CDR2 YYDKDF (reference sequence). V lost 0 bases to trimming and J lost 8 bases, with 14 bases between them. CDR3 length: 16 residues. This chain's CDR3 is CATSRDKTRSDSPLHF. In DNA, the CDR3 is TGTGCCACCAGCAGAGATAAGACCAGGAGTGATTCACCCCTCCACTTT.